This section outlines one T cell receptor beta chain sequence together with its context. These data belong to a study of T cells after yellow fever vaccination. After removal of 0 bases from V and 6 bases from J, the junction contained 8 bases not matched to a gene. The CDR3 is 17 amino acids. Per germline, CDR1 SGDLS and CDR2 YYNGEE. MiXCR, applied by TCRdb to the 5' RACE reads, yields one record per CDR3 protein. This sample has 500,000 to 700,000 distinct CDR3 sequences, with about 19% found just once. This sequence joins TRBV9 and TRBJ2-2; 10 bases line up with TRBD2. This sequence was found in a man aged 30 to 39 who received the YFV17D yellow fever vaccine. The sequences come from PBMCs, collected 15 days after the yellow fever booster vaccination. The CDR3 loop reads CASSVVASGRVAGELFF. The CDR3 region has the DNA TGTGCCAGCAGCGTAGTGGCTAGCGGGAGAGTAGCCGGGGAGCTGTTTTTT.